This TCR beta chain came from a study of CD8 T cells in ankylosing spondylitis. V dropped 1 base and J dropped 4; count of bases not matched to a gene: 9. This CDR3 contains 16 residues. Germline values: CDR1 DFQATT, CDR2 SNEGSKA (reference sequence). In its sample, this clonotype was seen many times. Using quantitative 5'-RACE with molecular barcodes, the authors made TCR beta libraries. TCRdb independently ran MiXCR on the 5' RACE reads; one entry per CDR3 protein. The table records 150,000 to 200,000 distinct CDR3 sequences, about 20% of them present only once. This chain uses TRBV20-1 with TRBJ2-1; 8 bases are shared with TRBD2. The receptor was derived from a male donor between 10 and 30 years old with ankylosing spondylitis or in good health (not recorded which). Material for sequencing was blood, either unsorted or a sorted T cell fraction (not recorded which). The CDR3 bases are TGCAGTGCTAGAGGGGTGTGGACTAGCCTATACAATGAGCAGTTCTTC. Encoded protein: CSARGVWTSLYNEQFF.